Listed below are T cell receptor beta chains from one sample, sequenced in a study of CD8 T cells in Susac syndrome. TCRdb reanalysed the immunoSEQ multiplex PCR reads using MiXCR and keeps one entry per CDR3 protein. The table has about 300,000 distinct CDR3 sequences, approximately 84% seen once. Input material: CD8+ T cells from PBMCs. The source is a human donor with multiple sclerosis. The conserved cysteine and the conserved F or W are not part of the CDR3 here.

V	J	CDR3
TRBV10-3	TRBJ2-1	AIKDRYNEQF
TRBV6-1	TRBJ2-7	ASRPGGGAYEQY
TRBV15	TRBJ2-2	ATSRDAATSGPTGELF
TRBV27	TRBJ2-5	ASSLVGQETQY
TRBV9	TRBJ1-1	ASSEDRETEAF
TRBV12-3/TRBV12-4	TRBJ2-7	ASSSSSGRDYEQY
TRBV27	TRBJ1-5	ASRPGQGASQPQH
TRBV6-5	TRBJ1-3	ASSSGLNTIY
TRBV4-1	TRBJ1-5	ASSEGVSSSNQPQH
TRBV27	TRBJ2-3	ASSLFWATLGDTQY
TRBV2	TRBJ1-4	ASSAVQGRDLEEKLF
TRBV13	TRBJ2-1	ASSSSGPRDNEQF
TRBV9	TRBJ2-3	ASSVGGGLSDTQY
TRBV6-5	TRBJ2-5	ASSYTGDNQETQY
TRBV19	TRBJ2-1	ASSTGKTSGRGNEQF
TRBV12-3/TRBV12-4	TRBJ2-7	ASSLLAAQFEQY
TRBV5-1	TRBJ2-1	ASSLWREGGNEQF
TRBV5-5	TRBJ2-1	ASSPPSAYYNEQF
TRBV11-2	TRBJ2-3	ASSLDPGRDTQY
TRBV6-6	TRBJ2-3	ASSWGPPGTDTQY
TRBV7-6	TRBJ2-1	ASSLGTDGAGNEQF
TRBV9	TRBJ2-3	ASSSGTSGTDTQY
TRBV2	TRBJ2-1	ASDKAGNEQF
TRBV6-5	TRBJ2-6	ASSYWTGAGANVLT
TRBV11-2	TRBJ2-5	ASSLDVRETQY
TRBV11-1	TRBJ2-5	ASSFGLELLAGGPKETQY
TRBV27	TRBJ1-1	ASSPIRAKDYDEAF
TRBV6-5	TRBJ2-1	ASSWKGRSSYNEQF